This paragraph reports one TCR beta chain. Its antigen is not identified. These data originate in a study of beta chain features in type 1 diabetes. Study-wide results and limits: In these data, an HLA type influence on TCRB rearrangement remained unresolved. Fewer junction insertions and more nucleotide deletions appeared in type 1 diabetes patients. A moderate, significant TCRB CDR3 shortening appeared in type 1 diabetes across four CD4+ subsets. TCRB repertoires of naive, central memory and Treg cells appeared more similar among patients than among healthy donors.

CDR1 LNHDA and CDR2 SQIVND come from the germline V gene (reference sequence). The ends were cut back, 10 bases at V and 4 bases at J, with 19 bases in the middle. The CDR3 consists of 14 residues. Investigators reverse transcribed all isolated RNA, so they sequenced expressed TCRB transcripts. Some clones are missing from TCRdb's copy, which holds only in-frame ones; the method was immunoSEQ multiplex PCR. This sample yields around 170,000 clones, of which roughly 9% are seen a single time; 0.7% belongs to the top ten. Sequencing was performed on central memory CD4+ T cells from blood. The chain links TRBV19 to TRBJ1-2; D might be TRBD1 (6 bases). The receptor's source is a woman under 40 with type 1 diabetes. CDR3 amino acids: CATVSAQGSYGYTF. The CDR3 DNA follows: TGTGCCACCGTGTCTGCACAGGGATCCTATGGCTACACCTTC.